One and the same sample provided the 18 T cell receptor beta chains below, sequenced in a study of T cell repertoires in cytomegalovirus infection. TCRdb recomputed calls from the reads with MiXCR, one row per CDR3 protein. This table holds hundreds of thousands of distinct CDR3 sequences, about 33% found once. Their antigens are not known. The input for sequencing was cultured PBMCs, taken from culture after CMV antigen stimulation. The receptors here all came from a human donor in good health (CMV status not recorded). Some clones in this sample may be carry-over from other donors' samples.

The rearrangement joins TRBV12-3 or TRBV12-4 to TRBJ1-4; the D is unclear. The CDR3 length is 19 residues. V was trimmed by 2 bases and J by 0 bases, leaving 19 bases between them. CDR3 coding DNA: TGTGCCAGCAGTTTAAGCCCGACATTATCCGCCACAACTAATGAAAAACTGTTTTTT. Amino acids: CASSLSPTLSATTNEKLFF.

V gene TRBV7-1 combines with J gene TRBJ1-2; no reliable D call. TRBV7-1 is reported as an ORF; its role is uncertain. This CDR3 has 11 amino acids. V lost 5 bases and J 8 bases, leaving 9 bases between the germline ends. CDR3 residues: CASSPQSGYTF. The CDR3 DNA sequence: TGTGCCAGCAGCCCCCAATCGGGCTACACCTTC.

In this sample, this clonotype turned up many times. The genes are TRBV7-2 and TRBJ1-6; D gene unclear. V shed 1 base and J shed 0 bases, with 10 bases lying between them. The germline V gene has CDR1 SGHTA and CDR2 FQGNSA. This CDR3 is 17 amino acids long. DNA for the CDR3: TGTGCCAGCAGCTTAGTCGCCTGGAGCTCCTATAATTCACCCCTCCACTTT. Translation: CASSLVAWSSYNSPLHF.

The chain combines TRBV4-1 with TRBJ2-7; 9 bases are a match to TRBD2. The germline V gene has CDR1 MGHRA and CDR2 YSYEKL. CDR3 length: 15 amino acids. Trimming took 0 bases from V and 5 from J; bases not matched to a gene: 5. This chain's CDR3 is CASSQDWLAGNEQYF. The CDR3 DNA sequence: TGCGCCAGCAGCCAAGATTGGCTAGCGGGAAACGAGCAGTACTTC.

The V call is TRBV28, the J call TRBJ1-4; 8 bases agree with TRBD1. V dropped 7 bases and J dropped 2; count of bases not matched to a gene: 3. Germline loops: CDR1 MDHEN, CDR2 SYDVKM. CDR3 length: 14 residues. This chain's CDR3 is CASKDRVTNEKLFF. The CDR3 DNA reads TGTGCCAGCAAGGACAGGGTTACTAATGAAAAACTGTTTTTT. The complete variable domain, with remaining parts taken from reference TRBV28 and TRBJ1-4, reads DVKVTQSSRYLVKRTGEKVFLECVQDMDHENMFWYRQDPGLGLRLIYFSYDVKMKEKGDIPEGYSVSREKKERFSLILESASTNQTSMYLCASKDRVTNEKLFFGSGTQLSVL.

The table lists this clonotype with a few counts. V usage is TRBV7-9 and J usage is TRBJ2-1; D remains unclear. Trimming removed 5 bases at V and 9 bases at J, with 17 bases between. CDR1 SEHNR and CDR2 FQNEAQ come from the germline V gene (reference sequence). The CDR3 runs 14 residues. In DNA form, the CDR3 reads TGTGCCAGCAGCCTCCGGACCCAGGTCGGTGAGCAGTTCTTC. Residues: CASSLRTQVGEQFF. The full variable domain, its missing parts supplied by reference TRBV7-9 and TRBJ2-1, is DTGVSQNPRHKITKRGQNVTFRCDPISEHNRLYWYRQTLGQGPEFLTYFQNEAQLEKSRLLSDRFSAERPKGSFSTLEIQRTEQGDSAMYLCASSLRTQVGEQFFGPGTRLTVL.

This chain uses TRBV4-3 with TRBJ1-3; D gene ambiguous. Trimming shortened V by 4 bases and J by 2 bases, and 21 bases separated the two germline ends. This CDR3 has 18 amino acids. Germline V CDR1 and CDR2: LGHNA, YSLEER. The CDR3 spells CASSPVHMRDRPGNTIYF. CDR3 bases: TGCGCCAGCAGCCCCGTTCATATGAGGGATCGACCTGGAAACACCATATATTTT.

This clonotype was seen ten or more times. The chain is built from TRBV12-3 or TRBV12-4 and TRBJ1-1; TRBD1 agrees at 7 bases. After removal of 6 bases from V and 3 bases from J, the junction contained 4 bases not matched to a gene. The CDR3 is 13 residues long. In nucleotides, the CDR3 is TGTGCCAGCAGCTTTCAGGGGGACACTGAAGCTTTCTTT. Amino acids: CASSFQGDTEAFF.

This clonotype occurred a few times. The chain is built from TRBV7-2 and TRBJ2-1, with 7 nucleotides matching TRBD2. In germline, CDR1 is SGHTA, CDR2 FQGNSA. The junction had 5 bases not matched to a gene; V was cut back by 4 bases and J by 2 bases. The CDR3 is 15 residues long. CDR3 in DNA: TGTGCCAGCAGCTCAGAGGGACTACCCTACAATGAGCAGTTCTTC. Encoded protein: CASSSEGLPYNEQFF.

This clonotype was detected only a few times. This chain uses TRBV7-2 with TRBJ1-1; the D gene is possibly TRBD1 (6 bases). Between the trimmed V and J ends, which lost 5 bases and 10 bases, there was a span of 14 bases. Germline CDR1 and CDR2: SGHTA and FQGNSA. This CDR3 region has 12 residues. The chain's CDR3 is CASSVQGSGAFF. The CDR3 coding sequence is TGTGCCAGCAGCGTACAGGGTAGTGGAGCTTTCTTT.

This clonotype was seen ten or more times. The rearrangement links TRBV7-2 to TRBJ2-2, with TRBD1 matching 9 bases. CDR3 size: 15 residues. V dropped 5 bases and J dropped 6; count of bases not matched to a gene: 7. The germline V gene has CDR1 SGHTA and CDR2 FQGNSA. The CDR3 loop is CASSVYRGQAGELFF. The CDR3 DNA follows: TGTGCCAGCAGCGTATACAGGGGGCAGGCCGGGGAGCTGTTTTTT.

This clonotype was seen a few times. The chain links TRBV7-2 to TRBJ2-3; D gene unclear. The CDR3 is 13 amino acids. Germline CDR1 reads SGHTA; CDR2 reads FQGNSA. Trimming stripped 4 bases from V and 11 bases from J, with 16 bases between. The CDR3 DNA reads as TGTGCCAGCAGCTCAGATCCGGATTACGGGCAGTATTTT. This gives the protein CASSSDPDYGQYF.

A few counts support this clonotype. J is TRBJ2-1 and V is TRBV19, with D possibly being TRBD2 (5 bases). The CDR3 sequence is 16 residues long. V lost 1 base, J lost 0 bases, and 10 bases lay in between. Germline CDR1 LNHDA, CDR2 SQIVND (reference sequence). The CDR3 coding sequence is TGTGCCAGTAGTATAGTTTCGGGGAGCTCCTACAATGAGCAGTTCTTC. As protein: CASSIVSGSSYNEQFF.

This clonotype was seen a few times. This chain joins TRBV12-3 or TRBV12-4 and TRBJ2-3; 8 bases are a match to TRBD1. The CDR3 spans 11 residues. With V trimmed by 10 bases and J by 6 bases, 3 bases remained unmatched. The CDR3 is CATWTGDTQYF. As DNA, the CDR3 is TGTGCCACCTGGACAGGGGATACGCAGTATTTT.

This clonotype was seen only a few times. The J gene is TRBJ2-7, the V gene TRBV6-2 or TRBV6-3, with TRBD1 matching over 7 bases. The germline CDR1 and CDR2 sequences are MNHEY and SVGEGT. Trimming at V came to 6 bases and at J to 1 base, leaving 12 bases not matched to a gene. The CDR3 contains 16 residues. This CDR3 is CASRPLGQKLSYEQYF. The CDR3 DNA reads as TGTGCCAGCAGACCCTTGGGACAGAAACTTTCCTACGAGCAGTACTTC.

V usage is TRBV27 and J usage is TRBJ1-1, with D perhaps matching TRBD1 (5 bases). V shed 2 bases and J shed 2 bases, with 9 bases lying between them. Germline lookup yields CDR1 MNHEY and CDR2 SMNVEV (reference sequence). CDR3 length: 14 amino acids. The CDR3 DNA reads as TGTGCCAGCAGTTTAGTCAGGGATAACACTGAAGCTTTCTTT. It is translated as CASSLVRDNTEAFF.

This clonotype has only a few counts. This chain connects TRBV12-3 or TRBV12-4 to TRBJ1-1; D remains ambiguous. The CDR3 runs to 12 residues. Trimming left V 4 bases short and J 4 bases short, with 7 bases between. The CDR3 DNA sequence: TGTGCCAGCAGTTCTTACATCACTGAAGCTTTCTTT. It translates to CASSSYITEAFF.

Note on this clonotype: This sequence may be a read error, since a much larger clone differs from it by one base. The chain couples TRBV7-2 to TRBJ2-3, with a tentative D call TRBD1 (6 bases). The CDR3 length is 17 residues. Germline CDR1 SGHTA, CDR2 FQGNSA. As DNA, the CDR3 is TGTGCCAGCAGCCCTGATCGAGGGGGTACCGCCGCAGATACGCGGTATTTT. This encodes CASSPDRGGTAADTRYF.